The 22 T cell receptor beta chains presented below share a single source sample, sequenced in a study of blood T cell repertoires in COVID-19. TCRdb keeps only in-frame clones here, not all; method: immunoSEQ multiplex PCR. Of approximately 72,000 clones listed, 85% were seen once; the top ten hold less than 30%. Sequenced material: peripheral blood. The receptors were gathered from a man aged 50 to 60 with acute or convalescent COVID-19.

CDR3 sequence reads: CASSQLGQGGSYEQYF. The CDR3 region has the DNA TGCGCCAGCAGCCAACTCGGACAGGGAGGCTCCTACGAGCAGTACTTC. The chain carries TRBV4-1 and TRBJ2-7; TRBD1 aligns across 8 bases. CDR3 size: 16 residues. The J segment lost 0 bases and the V segment lost 2 bases, leaving 6 bases of the junction unmatched. CDR1 and CDR2 from the germline V gene are MGHRA and YSYEKL.

The chain combines TRBV29-1 with TRBJ1-1; 10 bases match TRBD1. CDR1 and CDR2 (germline): SQVTM, ANQGSEA. The J segment lost 1 base and the V segment lost 6 bases, leaving 2 bases of the junction unmatched. This CDR3 region has 13 residues. The CDR3 spells CSVRTGGNTEAFF. CDR3 nucleotide sequence: TGCAGCGTCCGGACAGGGGGGAACACTGAAGCTTTCTTT.

The chain combines TRBV11-3 with TRBJ2-2; D might be TRBD1 (7 bases). CDR1 is SGHNT, CDR2 YENEEA, per germline. This CDR3 is built from 15 residues. With 5 bases removed from V and 1 base from J, the gap between germline ends came to 11 bases. The CDR3 reads CASSPGGMNTGELFF. CDR3 bases: TGTGCCAGCAGCCCAGGGGGGATGAACACCGGGGAGCTGTTTTTT.

This chain uses TRBV15 with TRBJ1-3; a possible D gene is TRBD1 (6 bases). Between the trimmed V and J ends, which lost 1 base and 3 bases, there was a span of 16 bases. The CDR3 extends over 17 amino acids. The germline gives CDR1 LNHNV, CDR2 YYDKDF (reference sequence). The CDR3 DNA is TGTGCCACCAGCAGAGGGATCGGACAGCCACATGGAAACACCATATATTTT. Its protein product is CATSRGIGQPHGNTIYF.

The table lists this clone with a count of one. This chain uses TRBV2 with TRBJ2-2; 15 positions agree with TRBD2. Trimming at V came to 5 bases and at J to 7 bases, leaving 8 bases not matched to a gene. The CDR3 is made up of 17 amino acids. Germline V gives CDR1 SNHLY, CDR2 FYNNEI. In nucleotides, the CDR3 is TGTGCCAGCAGTAGTGGACTAGCGGGGGGGCAAAGCGGGGAGCTGTTTTTT. Residues: CASSSGLAGGQSGELFF.

This clone has a handful of counts. This sequence joins TRBV11-2 and TRBJ2-1; D is uncertain. V lost 3 bases, J lost 3 bases, and 3 bases lay in between. The CDR3 has 12 amino acids. Germline V gene lookup returns CDR1 SGHAT and CDR2 FQNNGV. The DNA for the CDR3 is TGTGCCAGCAGCTTCCGCTACAATGAGCAGTTCTTC. Protein product: CASSFRYNEQFF.

This chain joins TRBV5-4 and TRBJ2-7; 10 nucleotides line up with TRBD2. The V segment lost 2 bases and the J segment 4 bases; nucleotides outside the gene matches: 12. CDR1 and CDR2 (germline): SGHNT, YYREEE (reference sequence). The CDR3 totals 17 residues. DNA for the CDR3: TGTGCCAGCAGCTTTGAACCCCGCCCTAGCGGGGGATACGAGCAGTACGTC. It specifies CASSFEPRPSGGYEQYV.

The V gene is TRBV5-4, the J gene TRBJ2-7; the match to TRBD1 covers 7 bases. Germline V gene sequence: CDR1 SGHNT, CDR2 YYREEE (reference sequence). The junction had 26 bases not matched to a gene; V was cut back by 7 bases and J by 7 bases. The CDR3 covers 18 residues. CDR3 sequence: CASRYWDSSSRGLTEQYV. The CDR3 nucleotides are TGTGCCAGCCGGTACTGGGACAGTTCGTCGAGGGGCCTGACTGAGCAGTACGTC.

This clone was detected once. V and J are TRBV7-2 and TRBJ1-1, with D unclear. V was clipped by 1 base and J by 4 bases, with 10 bases between them. The V gene's germline CDR1 is SGHTA and CDR2 FQGNSA. CDR3 length: 14 residues. For the CDR3, the DNA is TGTGCCAGCAGCTTAGAGGAGCTTAGCACTGAAGCTTTCTTT. Translating gives CASSLEELSTEAFF.

The rearrangement links TRBV11-2 to TRBJ2-3; TRBD2 aligns across 8 bases. CDR1 is SGHAT, CDR2 FQNNGV, per germline. The CDR3 length is 17 residues. V shed 5 bases, J shed 1 base, and the junction held 11 bases outside the gene matches. CDR3 residues: CASSPTLGGGRTDTQYF. The CDR3 DNA sequence: TGTGCCAGCAGCCCCACTCTCGGGGGGGGCCGCACAGATACGCAGTATTTT.

The chain combines TRBV30 with TRBJ1-2; 8 bases line up with TRBD1. The CDR3 is 14 amino acids. The V gene end was trimmed by 2 bases and the J gene end by 1 base; junction bases not matched to a gene: 3. The germline CDR1 and CDR2 sequences are GTSNPN and SVGIG (reference sequence). CDR3 bases: TGTGCCTGGAGTAGGACAGGGTATAACTATGGCTACACCTTC. Its translation is CAWSRTGYNYGYTF.

A word on this clone: Other DNA sequences from this sample encode an identical CDR3 as well. V and J are TRBV3-1 (or the pseudogene TRBV3-2) and TRBJ2-3, with D possibly TRBD1 on 6 matching bases. V was shortened by 1 base and J by 4 bases, with 9 bases between the two germline ends. The germline gives CDR1 LGHDT, CDR2 YNNKEL (reference sequence). The CDR3 contains 14 residues. CDR3 loop: CASSQGQGPDTQYF. DNA of the CDR3: TGTGCCAGCAGCCAAGGGCAGGGGCCAGATACGCAGTATTTT.

This chain connects TRBV12-2 to TRBJ2-7; no check of the table's D call, TRBD1, against the DNA was made. TRBV12-2 is deemed a pseudogene. This CDR3 contains 15 residues. The DNA of the CDR3 is TGTGCAAGTCGCTTAGCGGGACAAATATCCTACGAGCAGTACGTC. Translation: CASRLAGQISYEQYV.

This chain's CDR3 is CASSTGTGGYEQYV. The CDR3 region has the DNA TGTGCCAGCAGCACGGGGACAGGGGGCTACGAGCAGTACGTC. The chain is built from TRBV5-8 and TRBJ2-7; 11 bases are shared with TRBD1. J lost 3 bases, V lost 4 bases, and 3 bases had no gene match. The germline V gene has CDR1 SGHTS and CDR2 YDEGEE. The CDR3 consists of 14 residues.

V usage is TRBV25-1 and J usage is TRBJ2-7; possible D gene TRBD2, 5 bases. Deletions cut 4 bases from V and 6 bases from J, with 10 bases between. The CDR3 is 12 amino acids. Germline CDR1 reads MGHDK; CDR2 reads SYGVNS. DNA of the CDR3: TGTGCCAGCAGTGCCGGGATGAGCGAGCAGTACGTC. Translated, it gives CASSAGMSEQYV.

The chain joins TRBV28 to TRBJ1-4; D gene ambiguous. Trimming stripped 1 base from V and 10 bases from J, with 7 bases between. Germline CDR1 is MDHEN and CDR2 is SYDVKM. The CDR3 runs 12 residues. The CDR3 here is CASSLFAGKLFF. Here the CDR3 DNA reads TGTGCCAGCAGTTTATTTGCGGGAAAACTGTTTTTT.

The genes are TRBV11-2 and TRBJ1-4; TRBD1 matches 9 bases. V was clipped by 3 bases and J by 4 bases; unmatched bases: 9. The CDR3 spans 17 residues. The germline V gene has CDR1 SGHAT and CDR2 FQNNGV. The DNA for the CDR3 is TGTGCCAGCAGCTTCCCAACAGGGGGCGACCTTAATGAAAAACTGTTTTTT. It translates to CASSFPTGGDLNEKLFF. The complete variable domain, with remaining parts taken from reference TRBV11-2 and TRBJ1-4, reads EAGVAQSPRYKIIEKRQSVAFWCNPISGHATLYWYQQILGQGPKLLIQFQNNGVVDDSQLPKDRFSAERLKGVDSTLKIQPAKLEDSAVYLCASSFPTGGDLNEKLFFGSGTQLSVL.

This chain connects TRBV11-3 to TRBJ2-1; TRBD1 matches at 9 bases. Looked up from germline, CDR1 is SGHNT and CDR2 is YENEEA. The CDR3 has 15 amino acids. The ends lost 4 bases at V and 10 bases at J; junction bases unmatched: 11. CDR3 nucleotide sequence: TGTGCCAGCAGCTCCTCCCCGGGACAGGGAGGGGAGCAGTTCTTC. Protein product: CASSSSPGQGGEQFF. The full variable domain, with the rest looked up from reference TRBV11-3 and TRBJ2-1, is EAGVVQSPRYKIIEKKQPVAFWCNPISGHNTLYWYLQNLGQGPELLIRYENEEAVDDSQLPKDRFSAERLKGVDSTLKIQPAELGDSAVYLCASSSSPGQGGEQFFGPGTRLTVL.

The rearrangement links TRBV5-1 to TRBJ2-7; tentative D call: TRBD2 (6 bases). Germline V CDR1 and CDR2: SGHRS, YFSETQ. V was shortened by 0 bases and J by 3 bases, with 19 bases between the two germline ends. The CDR3 has 17 residues. CDR3 amino acids: CASSLGTGTQSFYEQYF. The CDR3 nucleotides are TGCGCCAGCAGCTTGGGGACCGGGACTCAAAGTTTCTACGAGCAGTACTTC.

This rearrangement joins TRBV27 to TRBJ2-3; TRBD2 is a possible D gene (7 bases). The germline V gene encodes CDR1 MNHEY and CDR2 SMNVEV (reference sequence). Trimming took off 6 bases at V and 7 bases at J, with 20 bases between the two ends. CDR3 length: 15 amino acids. The CDR3 loop reads CASSARGAGGYTQYF. DNA for the CDR3: TGTGCCAGCAGCGCTCGGGGGGCCGGGGGGTATACGCAGTATTTT.

The CDR3 loop reads CASSSYRGSKEGETQYF. CDR3 in DNA: TGTGCCAGCAGCTCCTATCGGGGGTCAAAGGAGGGGGAGACCCAGTACTTC. This chain uses TRBV11-2 with TRBJ2-5; D might be TRBD2 (6 bases). The CDR3 totals 17 residues. V gave up 4 bases and J gave up 5 bases, with 23 bases separating them. From germline, CDR1 is SGHAT and CDR2 FQNNGV.

V and J are TRBV6-5 and TRBJ2-7; D is possibly TRBD1 (5 bases). Germline V lookup: CDR1 MNHEY, CDR2 SVGAGI. The V gene lost 8 bases and the J gene lost 3 bases, with 5 bases spanning the gap. The CDR3 runs to 10 residues. The CDR3 here is CASGHYEQYF. In nucleotides, the CDR3 is TGTGCCAGCGGACACTACGAGCAGTACTTC.